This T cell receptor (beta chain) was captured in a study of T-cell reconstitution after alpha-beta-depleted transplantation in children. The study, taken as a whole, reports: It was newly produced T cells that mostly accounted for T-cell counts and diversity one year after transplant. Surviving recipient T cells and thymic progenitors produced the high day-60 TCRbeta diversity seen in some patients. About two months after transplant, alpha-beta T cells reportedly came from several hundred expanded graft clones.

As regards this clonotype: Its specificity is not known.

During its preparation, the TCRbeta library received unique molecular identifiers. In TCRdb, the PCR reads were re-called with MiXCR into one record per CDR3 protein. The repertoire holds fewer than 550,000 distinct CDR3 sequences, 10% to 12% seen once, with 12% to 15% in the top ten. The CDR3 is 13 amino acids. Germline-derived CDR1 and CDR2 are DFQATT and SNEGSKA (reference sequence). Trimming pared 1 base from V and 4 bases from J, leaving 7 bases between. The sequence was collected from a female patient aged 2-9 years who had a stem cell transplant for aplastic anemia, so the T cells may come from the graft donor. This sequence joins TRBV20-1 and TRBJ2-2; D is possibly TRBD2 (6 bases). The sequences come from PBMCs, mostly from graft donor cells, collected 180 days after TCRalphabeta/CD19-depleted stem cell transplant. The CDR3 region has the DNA TGCAGTGCTAGAGGGACTACCACCGGGGAGCTGTTTTTT. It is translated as CSARGTTTGELFF.